The subject of this entry is one TCR beta chain. Its specificity is unknown. TCRdb's copy holds only in-frame clones and misses some; the assay was immunoSEQ multiplex PCR. The sample lists around 45,000 clones; about 70% were seen once. These data originate in a study of radiotherapy plus CTLA-4 blockade in lung cancer. General study findings and limits: With interferon-beta, early dynamics of blood T cell clones were reported to best predict response. Blood-borne expansion of tumor-derived TCR clones followed radiotherapy plus ipilimumab.

The CDR3 totals 11 residues. V lost 4 bases to trimming and J lost 5 bases, with 7 bases between them. The germline V gene encodes CDR1 SQVTM and CDR2 ANQGSEA. Ipilimumab-mediated CTLA-4 blockade plus focal radiation was given to patients having chemo-refractory metastatic non-small-cell lung cancer. The sequence derives from a human donor with non-small cell lung cancer who had a partial response to radiotherapy plus ipilimumab. The rearrangement joins TRBV29-1 to TRBJ2-3; D is unresolved. This sample comprised peripheral blood, obtained from a patient treated with radiotherapy plus ipilimumab. CDR3 in DNA: TGCAGCGTTGGGTCGGGAGATACGCAGTATTTT. This encodes CSVGSGDTQYF.